This T cell receptor (beta chain) is drawn from a study of blood T cell repertoires in COVID-19. Overall study: Acute and convalescent COVID-19 specimens originated in the United States, Italy and Spain. The cDNA or gDNA used as material had been derived from T cells, B-cell-depleted T cells, or PBMCs.

This CDR3 region has 15 residues. Deletions cut 2 bases from V and 0 bases from J, with 8 bases between. Germline V CDR1 and CDR2: SGHTA, FQGNSA. Authors' analysis steps: Estimation of nucleated cell counts was performed using reference gene primer amplification. Profiling relied on immunoSEQ multiplex PCR, and the TCRdb table lists in-frame clones only, not all of them. The V and J calls and clone size are taken from that table; D and trimming were inferred from the DNA. The sample includes tens of thousands of clones, 90% of them seen just once. The chain joins TRBV7-2 to TRBJ2-1, with D perhaps TRBD1 (7 bases). This clonotype originated in a woman aged 35 to 49 with active COVID-19. What was sequenced was peripheral blood. The CDR3 is CASSLQGGSYNEQFF. CDR3 coding DNA: TGTGCCAGCAGCTTACAGGGGGGCTCCTACAATGAGCAGTTCTTC.